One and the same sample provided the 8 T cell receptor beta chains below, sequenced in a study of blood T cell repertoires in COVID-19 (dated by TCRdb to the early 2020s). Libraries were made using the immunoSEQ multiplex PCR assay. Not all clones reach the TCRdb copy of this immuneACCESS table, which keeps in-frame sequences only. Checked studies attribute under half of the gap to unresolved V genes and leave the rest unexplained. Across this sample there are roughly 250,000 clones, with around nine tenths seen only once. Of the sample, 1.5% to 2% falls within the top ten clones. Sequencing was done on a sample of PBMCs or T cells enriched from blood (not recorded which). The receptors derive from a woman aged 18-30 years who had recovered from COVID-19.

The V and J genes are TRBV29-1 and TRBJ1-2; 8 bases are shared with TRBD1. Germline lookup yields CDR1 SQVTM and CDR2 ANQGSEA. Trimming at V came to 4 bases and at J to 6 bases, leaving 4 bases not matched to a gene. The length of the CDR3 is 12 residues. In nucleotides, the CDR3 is TGCAGCGTTGGGACAGGGATCGATGGCTACACCTTC. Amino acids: CSVGTGIDGYTF. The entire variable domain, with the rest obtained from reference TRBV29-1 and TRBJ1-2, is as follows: SAVISQKPSRDICQRGTSLTIQCQVDSQVTMMFWYRQQPGQSLTLIATANQGSEATYESGFVIDKFPISRPNLTFSTLTVSNMSPEDSSIYLCSVGTGIDGYTFGSGTRLTVV.

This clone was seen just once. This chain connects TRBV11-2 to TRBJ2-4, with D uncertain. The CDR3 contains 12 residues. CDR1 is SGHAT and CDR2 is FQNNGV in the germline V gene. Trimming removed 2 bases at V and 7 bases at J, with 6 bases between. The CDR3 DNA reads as TGTGCCAGCAGCTTAAGCGTGAACATTCAGTACTTC. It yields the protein CASSLSVNIQYF.

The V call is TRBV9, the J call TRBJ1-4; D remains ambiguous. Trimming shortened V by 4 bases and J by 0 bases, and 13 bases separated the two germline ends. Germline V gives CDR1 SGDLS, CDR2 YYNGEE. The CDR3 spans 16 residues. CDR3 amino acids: CASSPHGGTTNEKLFF. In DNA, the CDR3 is TGTGCCAGCAGCCCCCACGGCGGAACAACTAATGAAAAACTGTTTTTT.

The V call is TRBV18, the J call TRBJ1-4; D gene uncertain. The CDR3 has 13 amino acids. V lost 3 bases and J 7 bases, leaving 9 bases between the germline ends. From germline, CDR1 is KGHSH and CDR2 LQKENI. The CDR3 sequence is CASSPQRSEKLFF. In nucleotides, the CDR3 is TGTGCCAGCTCACCGCAGCGGAGTGAAAAACTGTTTTTT. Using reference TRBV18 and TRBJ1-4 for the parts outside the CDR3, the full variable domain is NAGVMQNPRHLVRRRGQEARLRCSPMKGHSHVYWYRQLPEEGLKFMVYLQKENIIDESGMPKERFSAEFPKEGPSILRIQQVVRGDSAAYFCASSPQRSEKLFFGSGTQLSVL.

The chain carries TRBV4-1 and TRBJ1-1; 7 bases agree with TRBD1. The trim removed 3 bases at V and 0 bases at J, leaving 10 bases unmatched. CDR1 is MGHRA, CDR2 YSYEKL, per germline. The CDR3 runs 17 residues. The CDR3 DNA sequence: TGCGCCAGCAGCCAGGGGCGTGGGACAGCCATGAACACTGAAGCTTTCTTT. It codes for CASSQGRGTAMNTEAFF.

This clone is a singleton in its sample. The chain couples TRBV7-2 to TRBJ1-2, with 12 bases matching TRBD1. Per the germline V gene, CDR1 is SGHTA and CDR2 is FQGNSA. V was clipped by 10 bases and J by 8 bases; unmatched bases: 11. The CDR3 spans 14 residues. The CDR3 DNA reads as TGTGCCACCCAGGGGACAGGGGGCTGGCGAGGCTACACCTTC. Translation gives CATQGTGGWRGYTF. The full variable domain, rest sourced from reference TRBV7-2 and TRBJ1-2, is GAGVSQSPSNKVTEKGKDVELRCDPISGHTALYWYRQSLGQGLEFLIYFQGNSAPDKSGLPSDRFSAERTGGSVSTLTIQRTQQEDSAVYLCATQGTGGWRGYTFGSGTRLTVV.

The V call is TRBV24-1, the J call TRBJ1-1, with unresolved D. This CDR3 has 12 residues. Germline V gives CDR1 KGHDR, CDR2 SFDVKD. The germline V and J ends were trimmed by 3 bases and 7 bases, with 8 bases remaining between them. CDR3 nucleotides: TGTGCCACCAGTGATCAGTACAGTGAAGCTTTCTTT. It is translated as CATSDQYSEAFF.

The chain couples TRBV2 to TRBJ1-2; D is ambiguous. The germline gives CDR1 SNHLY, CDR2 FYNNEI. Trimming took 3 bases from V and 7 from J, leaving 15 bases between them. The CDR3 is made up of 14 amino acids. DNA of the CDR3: TGTGCCAGCAGTGAGGCGGTTTCTTTAGGTGGCTACACCTTC. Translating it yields CASSEAVSLGGYTF.